Listed here are 7 T cell receptor beta chains from one sample, sequenced in a study of cytomegalovirus exposure and HLA in healthy donors. PCR used 60 Vbeta primers and 13 Jbeta primers. Profiled with immunoSEQ multiplex PCR; TCRdb holds only in-frame clones, not every one. The table includes under 250,000 clones, approximately 79% detected once. Sequenced material: PBMCs. Receptors were obtained from a man between 45 and 60 years old in good health and CMV-seronegative.

The J gene is TRBJ1-1, the V gene TRBV6-6; no clear D gene. The CDR3 length is 11 residues. Germline V gives CDR1 MNHNY, CDR2 SVGAGI (reference sequence). V lost 9 bases and J 5 bases, leaving 10 bases between the germline ends. CDR3 sequence (DNA): TGTGCCAGGGTAGGGAGGACTGAAGCTTTCTTT. This encodes CARVGRTEAFF.

The chain recombines TRBV30 with TRBJ2-7, with D maybe TRBD1 (6 bases). In germline, CDR1 is GTSNPN, CDR2 SVGIG (reference sequence). The CDR3 has 14 residues. V was shortened by 2 bases and J by 4 bases, with 15 bases between the two germline ends. The CDR3 nucleotides read TGTGCCTGGAGTTTGCCCCCGGGACAATACGAGCAGTACTTC. This translates into CAWSLPPGQYEQYF.

This clone was recorded a few times. Written as DNA, the CDR3 is TGTGCCAGCAGCTTAGAGGCGGGAGGGCCCTACGAGCAGTACTTC. Residues: CASSLEAGGPYEQYF. The chain links TRBV11-2 to TRBJ2-7; 9 nucleotides match TRBD2. V gave up 0 bases and J gave up 2 bases; unmatched junction bases: 2. Looked up from germline, CDR1 is SGHAT and CDR2 is FQNNGV. This CDR3 has 15 amino acids.

V is TRBV15 and J is TRBJ2-3; D possibly corresponds to TRBD2 (7 bases). Trimming took off 0 bases at V and 12 bases at J, with 19 bases between the two ends. This CDR3 has 15 amino acids. CDR1 and CDR2 (germline): LNHNV, YYDKDF (reference sequence). The CDR3 sequence: CATSRDGGGLADQYF. The CDR3 coding sequence is TGTGCCACCAGCAGAGATGGGGGGGGGCTAGCGGACCAGTATTTT. Drawing the rest from reference TRBV15 and TRBJ2-3, the complete variable domain is DAMVIQNPRYQVTQFGKPVTLSCSQTLNHNVMYWYQQKSSQAPKLLFHYYDKDFNNEADTPDNFQSRRPNTSFCFLDIRSPGLGDTAMYLCATSRDGGGLADQYFGPGTRLTVL.

The genes are TRBV4-1 and TRBJ2-2; 13 nucleotides line up with TRBD2. The germline V gene encodes CDR1 MGHRA and CDR2 YSYEKL. The CDR3 is made up of 18 amino acids. Trimming cost V 1 base and J 4 bases; bases outside gene matches: 6. The CDR3 nucleotides are TGCGCCAGCAGCCAAGCCGGACTAGCGGGAGTTGGCACCGGGGAGCTGTTTTTT. Translating it yields CASSQAGLAGVGTGELFF.

J is TRBJ1-2 and V is TRBV19, with 7 bases that match TRBD1. The CDR3 is made up of 15 amino acids. Per germline, CDR1 LNHDA and CDR2 SQIVND (reference sequence). With V trimmed by 6 bases and J by 0 bases, 7 bases remained unmatched. CDR3 loop: CASREGQPSNYGYTF. The DNA of the CDR3 is TGTGCCAGTAGAGAGGGACAGCCTTCTAACTATGGCTACACCTTC.

CDR3 sequence reads: CASSLTSGRTDTQYF. CDR3 DNA sequence: TGTGCCAGCAGTCTGACTAGCGGGCGAACAGATACGCAGTATTTT. The chain carries TRBV28 and TRBJ2-3; TRBD2 matches at 10 bases. V dropped 5 bases and J dropped 3; count of bases not matched to a gene: 5. Germline V gene data show CDR1 as MDHEN and CDR2 as SYDVKM. There are 15 residues in the CDR3. Full variable domain (missing parts from reference TRBV28 and TRBJ2-3): DVKVTQSSRYLVKRTGEKVFLECVQDMDHENMFWYRQDPGLGLRLIYFSYDVKMKEKGDIPEGYSVSREKKERFSLILESASTNQTSMYLCASSLTSGRTDTQYFGPGTRLTVL.